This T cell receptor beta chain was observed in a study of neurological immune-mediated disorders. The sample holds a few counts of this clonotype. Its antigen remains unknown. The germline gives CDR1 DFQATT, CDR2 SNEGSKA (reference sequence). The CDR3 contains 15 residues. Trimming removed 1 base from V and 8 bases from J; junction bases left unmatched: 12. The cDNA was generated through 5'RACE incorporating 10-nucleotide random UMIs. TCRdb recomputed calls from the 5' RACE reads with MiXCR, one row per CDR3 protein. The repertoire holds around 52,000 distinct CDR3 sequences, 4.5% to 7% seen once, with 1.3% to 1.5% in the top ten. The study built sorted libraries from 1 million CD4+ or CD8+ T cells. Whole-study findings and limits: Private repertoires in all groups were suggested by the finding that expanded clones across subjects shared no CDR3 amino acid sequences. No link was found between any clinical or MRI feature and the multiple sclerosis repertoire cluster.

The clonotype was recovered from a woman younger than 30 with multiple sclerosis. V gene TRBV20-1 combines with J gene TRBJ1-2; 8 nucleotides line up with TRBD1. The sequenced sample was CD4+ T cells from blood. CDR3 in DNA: TGCAGTGCTAGAGTTCTGCCCCAGGGGGCAGCGGGCTACACCTTC. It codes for CSARVLPQGAAGYTF.